This TCR beta chain was recorded in a study of blood T cell repertoires in COVID-19 (TCRdb year 2020). Study-level background: Samples from collaborators originated in the United States, Italy and Spain and spanned both the acute and convalescent phases of COVID-19. The material from the prospective study consisted of cDNA or gDNA derived from T cells, B-cell-depleted T cells, or PBMCs. The dataset comprised deeply sampled blood TCRbeta repertoires from subjects exposed to, actively infected with, or recovered from COVID-19. A freely available public database, intended as a resource for researchers studying the immune response to SARS-CoV-2, is where the repertoires were released. The samples were drawn from the first 160 participants of the ongoing ImmuneRACE study and from under 1,500 subjects provided by 6 global collaborators. Sample metadata almost always included a de-identified subject ID, COVID-19 status, age in years and sex. Where available, HLA class I and class II types were taken from metadata supplied by the sample provider and were not determined by assay-based typing.

One collaborating source in Seattle enrolled patients during active infection and followed them longitudinally through the course of disease. Collaborating institutions collected whole blood in K2EDTA tubes following their own protocols. For TCRbeta analysis, collaborators shipped samples in one of three forms: frozen whole blood, isolated PBMCs, or DNA extracted from either of those sample types. What the work shows at the level of the full study, not this receptor alone: The quantity of clinical and demographic metadata differed by source and by participant and was supplied without curation.

V is shortened by 6 bases, J by 3 bases, and the region joining them spans 12 bases. The germline V gene provides CDR1 SQVTM and CDR2 ANQGSEA. The CDR3 goes from the cysteine to the phenylalanine over 13 residues. Only CDR3 DNA remains: 39 bases, in frame from the first base. TCRbeta CDR3 regions were amplified from genomic DNA by means of the immunoSEQ Assay, a bias-controlled multiplex PCR. Turning to the authors' computational methods: Nucleated cell counts per sample were estimated from amplification of reference gene primers within the assay. To quantify the absolute abundance of each unique TCRbeta CDR3 rearrangement, sequence reads were collapsed and filtered. Productive Simpson clonality was computed per sample as the square root of Simpson's diversity index over productive rearrangements. Sourced from immuneACCESS, this table was stored by TCRdb with only in-frame sequences that have V and J called. A share of the clones is absent; for the studies checked, an unresolved V gene accounts for under half, and the remainder has no known explanation. V, J and clone size reflect that table, while D and trimming were determined from the DNA. For this sample the table gives roughly 22,000 clones, of which 75% to 85% were detected only once. Together, the top ten hold 2.5% of the sample.

Of note for this clone: It lacks a known antigen. Base qualities are missing; no much larger clone stands one base away.

Recombination connected TRBV29-1 to TRBJ1-5; the D segment could be TRBD1, given 5 matching bases. The receptor was derived from a woman between 70 and 85 years old with COVID-19, enrolled during active disease. Sample: peripheral blood. The DNA sequence is as follows: TGCAGCGTGGTAGACAGCTACAATCAGCCCCAGCATTTT. This is translated as CSVVDSYNQPQHF. The CDR3 plus the reference TRBV29-1 and TRBJ1-5 genes for the other parts give the full variable domain: SAVISQKPSRDICQRGTSLTIQCQVDSQVTMMFWYRQQPGQSLTLIATANQGSEATYESGFVIDKFPISRPNLTFSTLTVSNMSPEDSSIYLCSVVDSYNQPQHFGDGTRLSIL.